These 14 T cell receptor beta chains originate from one sample sequenced in a study of a mutant IDH1 vaccine in newly diagnosed glioma. Specified time point: week 23, last vaccination. Doses consisted of 300 ug of mutant IDH1 20-mer peptide each, paired with topical imiquimod. Their antigens remain unidentified. Data came from immunoSEQ multiplex PCR; TCRdb stores just in-frame clones and leaves some out. The sample has 82,000 or so clones; around 85% are singletons. Here the sequenced sample was PBMCs, taken from a glioma patient whose treatment included an IDH1 peptide vaccine. The receptors here all came from a man between 25 and 39 years old with glioma. Some clones in this sample may be carry-over from other donors' samples.

CDR3 in DNA: TGTGCCAGCAGCCGGACAGGTTGGGGGAACACTGAAGCTTTCTTT. Translated, it gives CASSRTGWGNTEAFF. The chain has TRBV11-2 and TRBJ1-1, with TRBD1 identical over 7 bases. V lost 5 bases, J lost 1 base, and 7 bases stayed unmatched. Germline V lookup: CDR1 SGHAT, CDR2 FQNNGV. The CDR3 is made up of 15 amino acids.

The chain is built from TRBV28 and TRBJ1-5; the D gene is possibly TRBD1 (5 bases). CDR3 length: 14 residues. V dropped 6 bases and J dropped 7 bases, with 16 bases sitting between them. CDR1 and CDR2 (germline): MDHEN, SYDVKM. CDR3 protein: CASSQGGRGQPQHF. CDR3 nucleotide sequence: TGTGCCAGCAGCCAGGGAGGGCGAGGACAGCCCCAGCATTTT.

The chain employs TRBV25-1 and TRBJ2-1; D ambiguous. The V gene's germline CDR1 is MGHDK and CDR2 SYGVNS. Trimming took off 4 bases at V and 8 bases at J, with 9 bases between the two ends. The CDR3 runs to 12 residues. CDR3 coding DNA: TGTGCCAGCAGTGCCGGGTGGGATGAGCAGTTCTTC. Translation: CASSAGWDEQFF.

The rearrangement uses TRBV5-6 and TRBJ2-5; TRBD1 might be the D (5 bases). Germline CDR1 SGHDT, CDR2 YYEEEE. CDR3 length: 14 residues. Trimming removed 4 bases from V and 0 bases from J, with 10 bases in between. The CDR3 DNA is TGTGCCAGCAGCAGGGGCAGCTACCAAGAGACCCAGTACTTC. This translates into CASSRGSYQETQYF.

The chain carries TRBV21-1 and TRBJ2-5. TRBV21-1 is listed as a pseudogene. The CDR3 consists of 13 residues. CDR3 loop: CASSKDKRETQYF. DNA of the CDR3: TGTGCCAGCAGCAAAGATAAAAGGGAGACCCAGTACTTC.

The table lists this clone with a count of one. The V call is TRBV27, the J call TRBJ2-2; 16 bases are a match to TRBD2. V trimming: 5 bases; J trimming: 6 bases; junction bases outside the gene matches: 12. CDR3 length equals 19 residues. CDR1 MNHEY and CDR2 SMNVEV come from the germline V gene (reference sequence). CDR3 in amino acids: CASSPPPGLAGGRPGELFF. In DNA, the CDR3 is TGTGCCAGCAGTCCCCCGCCGGGACTAGCGGGGGGGCGCCCCGGGGAGCTGTTTTTT.

The chain carries TRBV7-9 and TRBJ1-2; possible D gene TRBD1, 6 bases. CDR1 SEHNR and CDR2 FQNEAQ come from the germline V gene (reference sequence). V was clipped by 5 bases and J by 4 bases, with 14 bases between them. The CDR3 sequence is 14 residues long. In DNA, the CDR3 is TGTGCCAGCAGCCTTCAGGACAGCATCTATGGCTACACCTTC. Translating gives CASSLQDSIYGYTF.

The CDR3 nucleotides are TGTGCCAGCAGTTACTCGACGAGCACAGATACGCAGTATTTT. Translation gives CASSYSTSTDTQYF. V is TRBV6-5 and J is TRBJ2-3; no reliable D call. The V gene lost 0 bases and the J gene lost 0 bases, with 4 bases spanning the gap. The CDR3 sequence is 14 residues long. The germline V gene encodes CDR1 MNHEY and CDR2 SVGAGI.

This chain joins TRBV6-1 and TRBJ1-1; D possibly corresponds to TRBD1 (5 bases). Germline V lookup: CDR1 MNHNS, CDR2 SASEGT. V gave up 4 bases and J gave up 5 bases, with 17 bases separating them. This CDR3 spans 15 amino acids. CDR3 sequence: CASSVVRGQWTEAFF. CDR3 nucleotides: TGTGCCAGCAGTGTGGTAAGGGGCCAGTGGACTGAAGCTTTCTTT.

This sequence joins TRBV5-1 and TRBJ2-7; D is uncertain. The CDR3 totals 14 residues. V lost 0 bases, J lost 5 bases, and 12 bases lay in between. Germline CDR1 reads SGHRS; CDR2 reads YFSETQ. The CDR3 DNA sequence: TGCGCCAGCAGCTTGGCGCACCCTCCCAACGAGCAGTACTTC. It codes for CASSLAHPPNEQYF.

The chain links TRBV18 to TRBJ1-5, with D tentatively TRBD1 (5 bases). This CDR3 has 13 residues. V was shortened by 6 bases and J by 7 bases, with 13 bases between the two germline ends. Germline V gene lookup returns CDR1 KGHSH and CDR2 LQKENI. The CDR3 region has the DNA TGTGCCAGCTCTCTCGGACACACGCAGCCCCAGCATTTT. Amino acids: CASSLGHTQPQHF. Using reference TRBV18 and TRBJ1-5 for the parts outside the CDR3, the full variable domain is NAGVMQNPRHLVRRRGQEARLRCSPMKGHSHVYWYRQLPEEGLKFMVYLQKENIIDESGMPKERFSAEFPKEGPSILRIQQVVRGDSAAYFCASSLGHTQPQHFGDGTRLSIL.

There are a few counts of this clone. V is TRBV27 and J is TRBJ2-1, with 8 nucleotides matching TRBD1. The CDR3 contains 14 residues. V was clipped by 6 bases and J by 8 bases; unmatched bases: 9. Germline CDR1 MNHEY, CDR2 SMNVEV (reference sequence). The CDR3 DNA reads as TGTGCCAGCAGAAGACGGACAGGGAGAGATGAGCAGTTCTTC. Translation: CASRRRTGRDEQFF.

The chain uses TRBV5-5 and TRBJ1-2; a possible D gene is TRBD1 (5 bases). CDR1 and CDR2 from the germline V gene are SGHKS and YYEKEE (reference sequence). The CDR3 is made up of 13 amino acids. The germline V and J ends were trimmed by 0 bases and 8 bases, with 11 bases remaining between them. CDR3 DNA sequence: TGTGCCAGCAGCTTGGCGCAGGGCGAAGGCTACACCTTC. This codes for CASSLAQGEGYTF.

V usage is TRBV29-1 and J usage is TRBJ2-5, with unresolved D. The germline V and J ends were trimmed by 1 base and 5 bases, with 11 bases remaining between them. The CDR3 is made up of 13 amino acids. The germline V gene encodes CDR1 SQVTM and CDR2 ANQGSEA. In DNA, the CDR3 is TGCAGCGTTGAAGGCCTTACGGGTGAGACCCAGTACTTC. The encoded protein is CSVEGLTGETQYF.